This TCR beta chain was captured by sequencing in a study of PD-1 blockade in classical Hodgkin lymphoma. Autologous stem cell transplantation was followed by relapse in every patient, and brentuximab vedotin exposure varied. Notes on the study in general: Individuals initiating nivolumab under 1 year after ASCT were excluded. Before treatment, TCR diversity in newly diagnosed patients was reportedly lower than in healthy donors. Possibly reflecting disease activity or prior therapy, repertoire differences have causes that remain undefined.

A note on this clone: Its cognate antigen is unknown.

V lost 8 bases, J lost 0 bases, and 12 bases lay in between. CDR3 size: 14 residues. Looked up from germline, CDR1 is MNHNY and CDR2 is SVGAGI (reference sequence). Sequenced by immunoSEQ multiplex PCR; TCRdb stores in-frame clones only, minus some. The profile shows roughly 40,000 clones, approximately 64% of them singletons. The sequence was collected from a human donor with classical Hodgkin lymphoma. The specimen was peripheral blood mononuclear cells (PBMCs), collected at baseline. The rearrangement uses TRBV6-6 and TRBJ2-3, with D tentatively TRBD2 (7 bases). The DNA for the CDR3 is TGTGCCAGCCGAGGGGGGGCCAGCACAGATACGCAGTATTTT. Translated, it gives CASRGGASTDTQYF.